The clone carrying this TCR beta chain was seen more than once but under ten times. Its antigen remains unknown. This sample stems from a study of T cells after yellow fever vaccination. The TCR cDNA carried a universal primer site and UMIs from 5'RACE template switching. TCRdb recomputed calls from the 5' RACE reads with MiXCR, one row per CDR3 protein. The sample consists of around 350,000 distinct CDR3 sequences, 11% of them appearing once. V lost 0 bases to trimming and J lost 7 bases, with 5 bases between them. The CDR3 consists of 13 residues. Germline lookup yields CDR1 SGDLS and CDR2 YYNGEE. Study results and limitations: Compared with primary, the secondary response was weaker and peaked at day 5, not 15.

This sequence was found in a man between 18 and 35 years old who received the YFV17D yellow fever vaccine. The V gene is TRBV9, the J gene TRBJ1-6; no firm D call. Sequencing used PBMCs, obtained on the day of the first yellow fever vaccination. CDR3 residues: CASSVDGNSPLHF. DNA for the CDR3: TGTGCCAGCAGCGTAGATGGGAATTCACCCCTCCACTTT.